This T cell receptor beta chain was observed in a study of T cell repertoires in cytomegalovirus infection. Across the study: As its CMV epitopes, the study selected recently identified HLA-C-restricted and well-studied HLA-B-restricted targets.

Concerning this clonotype: Its antigen remains unidentified.

Via MiXCR, TCRdb re-called the reads, giving one row per CDR3 protein. The sample comprises approximately 34,000 distinct CDR3 sequences, about 50% of which are singletons, and around 90% rests with the top ten. Study-level points and caveats: Pooled public TCR beta family frequency picked out CMV carriers with the relevant HLA. CMV-specific HLA-C-restricted TCR beta clonotypes dominated the ex vivo response.

The receptor's source is a human donor in good health (CMV status not recorded). Some clones in this sample may be carry-over from other donors' samples. Source: CD8+ T cells from cultured PBMCs, taken from culture after CMV antigen stimulation.

CDR3 bases: TGTGCCAGCAGCTTAACGACTAGCCGATACTCCTACAATGAGCAGTTCTTC. It specifies CASSLTTSRYSYNEQFF. The chain recombines TRBV7-3 with TRBJ2-1; 7 positions match TRBD2. The CDR3 runs to 17 residues. CDR1 SGHTA and CDR2 FQGTGA come from the germline V gene. J gave up 0 bases and V 0 bases, and 5 bases lay outside the gene matches.